This paragraph reports one T cell receptor (beta chain). This sample stems from a study of blood T cell repertoires in COVID-19. The data were produced by immunoSEQ multiplex PCR, yet TCRdb's version contains in-frame clones alone and is incomplete. This sample yields approximately 220,000 clones, of which about four fifths are seen a single time; about 3.6% belongs to the top ten. CDR3 length: 15 residues. Trimming took off 5 bases at V and 0 bases at J, with 14 bases between the two ends. Germline-derived CDR1 and CDR2 are LNHDA and SQIVND (reference sequence). This clonotype originated in a middle-aged woman who had been exposed to COVID-19. The chain combines TRBV19 with TRBJ2-7; a weak D match, TRBD2 (5 bases). The specimen sequenced was PBMCs or T cells enriched from blood (not recorded which). The CDR3 nucleotides read TGTGCCAGTAGTGTCCTGGCGGGCGACTCCTACGAGCAGTACTTC. Translation: CASSVLAGDSYEQYF.